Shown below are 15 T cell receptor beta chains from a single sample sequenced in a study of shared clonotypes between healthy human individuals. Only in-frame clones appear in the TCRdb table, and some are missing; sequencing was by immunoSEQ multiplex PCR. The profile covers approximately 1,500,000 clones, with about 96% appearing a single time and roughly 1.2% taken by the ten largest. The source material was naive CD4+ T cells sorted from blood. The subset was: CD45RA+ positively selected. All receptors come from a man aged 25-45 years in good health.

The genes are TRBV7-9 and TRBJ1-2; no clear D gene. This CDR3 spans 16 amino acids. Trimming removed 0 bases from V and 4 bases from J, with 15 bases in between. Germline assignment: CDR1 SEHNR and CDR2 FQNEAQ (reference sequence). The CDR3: CASSLAGRDAGYGYTF. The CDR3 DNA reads TGTGCCAGCAGCTTAGCCGGAAGGGATGCGGGCTATGGCTACACCTTC.

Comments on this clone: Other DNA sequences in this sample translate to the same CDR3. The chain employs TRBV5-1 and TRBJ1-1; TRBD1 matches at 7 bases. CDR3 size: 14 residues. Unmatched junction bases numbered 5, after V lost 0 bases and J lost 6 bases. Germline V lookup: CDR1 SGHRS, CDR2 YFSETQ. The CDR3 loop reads CASSLVPGGAEAFF. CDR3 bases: TGCGCCAGCAGCTTGGTACCAGGGGGAGCTGAAGCTTTCTTT.

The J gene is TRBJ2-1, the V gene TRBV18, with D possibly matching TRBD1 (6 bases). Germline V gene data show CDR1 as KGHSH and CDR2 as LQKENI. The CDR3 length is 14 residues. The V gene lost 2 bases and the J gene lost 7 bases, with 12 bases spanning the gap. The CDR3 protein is CASSPVPGDNEQFF. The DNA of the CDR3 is TGTGCCAGCTCACCAGTCCCAGGGGATAATGAGCAGTTCTTC.

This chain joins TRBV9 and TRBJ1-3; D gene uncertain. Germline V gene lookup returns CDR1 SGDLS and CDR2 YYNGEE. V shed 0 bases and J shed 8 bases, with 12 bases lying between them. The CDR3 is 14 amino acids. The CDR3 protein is CASSVDSLTHTIYF. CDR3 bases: TGTGCCAGCAGCGTAGACAGCCTAACCCACACCATATATTTT.

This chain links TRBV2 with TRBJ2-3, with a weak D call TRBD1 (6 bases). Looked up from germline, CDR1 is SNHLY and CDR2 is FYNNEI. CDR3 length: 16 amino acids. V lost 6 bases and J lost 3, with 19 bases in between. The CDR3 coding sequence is TGTGCCAGCAGACTTGTTCTGGGGGCGCATACAGATACGCAGTATTTT. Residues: CASRLVLGAHTDTQYF.

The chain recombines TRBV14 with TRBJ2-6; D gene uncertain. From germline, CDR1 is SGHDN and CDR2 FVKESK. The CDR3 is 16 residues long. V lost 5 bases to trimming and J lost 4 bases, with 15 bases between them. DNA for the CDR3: TGTGCCAGCAGCGCCCTTCGCCAGTCCGGGGCCAACGTCCTGACTTTC. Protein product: CASSALRQSGANVLTF.

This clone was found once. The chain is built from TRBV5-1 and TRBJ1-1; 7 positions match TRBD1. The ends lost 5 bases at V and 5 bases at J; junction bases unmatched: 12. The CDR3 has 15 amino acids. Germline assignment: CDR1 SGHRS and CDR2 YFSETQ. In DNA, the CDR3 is TGCGCCAGCAGTTCTATCCGGACAGGTTCGACTGAAGCTTTCTTT. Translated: CASSSIRTGSTEAFF.

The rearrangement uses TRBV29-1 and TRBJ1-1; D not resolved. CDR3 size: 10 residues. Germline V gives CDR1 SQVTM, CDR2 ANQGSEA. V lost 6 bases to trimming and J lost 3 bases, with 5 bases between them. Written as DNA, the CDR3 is TGCAGCGTCCTTCACACTGAAGCTTTCTTT. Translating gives CSVLHTEAFF.

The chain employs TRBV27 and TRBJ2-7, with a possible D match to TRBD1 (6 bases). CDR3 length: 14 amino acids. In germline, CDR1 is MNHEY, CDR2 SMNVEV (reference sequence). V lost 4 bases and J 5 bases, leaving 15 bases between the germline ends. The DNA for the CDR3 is TGTGCCAGCAGTTGGAACAGGGTGGAGAACGAGCAGTACTTC. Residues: CASSWNRVENEQYF.

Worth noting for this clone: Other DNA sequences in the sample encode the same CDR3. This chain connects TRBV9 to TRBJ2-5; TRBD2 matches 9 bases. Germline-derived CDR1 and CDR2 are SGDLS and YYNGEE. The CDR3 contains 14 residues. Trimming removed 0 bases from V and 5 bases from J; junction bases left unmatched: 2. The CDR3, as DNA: TGTGCCAGCAGCGTAGGTCTAGCGGGGGAGACCCAGTACTTC. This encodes CASSVGLAGETQYF.

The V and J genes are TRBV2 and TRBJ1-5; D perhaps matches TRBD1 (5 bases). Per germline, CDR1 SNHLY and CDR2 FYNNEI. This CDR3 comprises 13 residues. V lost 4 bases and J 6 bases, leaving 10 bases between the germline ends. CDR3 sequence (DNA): TGTGCCAGCAGTGTTTCAAGGGGTCAGCCCCAGCATTTT. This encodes CASSVSRGQPQHF.

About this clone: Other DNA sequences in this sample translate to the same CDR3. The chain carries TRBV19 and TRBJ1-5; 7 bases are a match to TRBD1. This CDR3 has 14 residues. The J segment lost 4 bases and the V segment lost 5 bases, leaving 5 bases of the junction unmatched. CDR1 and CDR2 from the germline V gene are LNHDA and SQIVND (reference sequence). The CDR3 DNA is TGTGCCAGTAGTCCGACAGGGATAAATCAGCCCCAGCATTTT. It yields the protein CASSPTGINQPQHF.

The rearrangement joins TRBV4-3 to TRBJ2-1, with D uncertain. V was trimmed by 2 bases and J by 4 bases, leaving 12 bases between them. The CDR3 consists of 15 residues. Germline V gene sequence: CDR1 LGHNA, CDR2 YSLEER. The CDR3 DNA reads TGCGCCAGCAGCCAAAGCCCGCTTTCTTACAATGAGCAGTTCTTC. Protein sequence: CASSQSPLSYNEQFF.

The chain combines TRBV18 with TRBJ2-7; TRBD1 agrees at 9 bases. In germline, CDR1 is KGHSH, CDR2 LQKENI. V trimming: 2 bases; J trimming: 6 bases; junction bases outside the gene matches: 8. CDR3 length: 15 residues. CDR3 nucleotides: TGTGCCAGCTCACCAGGCAGGGACAGGGTGTTCGAGCAGTACTTC. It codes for CASSPGRDRVFEQYF.

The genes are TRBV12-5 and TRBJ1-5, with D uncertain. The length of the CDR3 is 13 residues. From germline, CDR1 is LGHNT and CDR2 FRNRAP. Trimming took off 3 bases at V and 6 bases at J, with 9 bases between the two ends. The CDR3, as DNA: TGTGCTAGTGGTTTTGGCCCCTCTCAGCCCCAGCATTTT. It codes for CASGFGPSQPQHF.